This is a list of T cell receptor beta chains from one sample in a study of Ad26.COV2.S vaccination and SARS-CoV-2 variants. Profiling relied on immunoSEQ multiplex PCR, and the TCRdb table lists in-frame clones only, not all of them. The sample lists approximately 400,000 clones; 70% to 90% were seen once. Sequencing used peripheral blood, obtained in a trial of Ad26.COV2.S vaccine versus placebo. Every receptor here comes from a person between 18 and 60 years old who received the Ad26.COV2.S COVID-19 vaccine or a placebo. Both conserved end residues are trimmed from each CDR3. Fields, in order: V gene, D gene, CDR3 protein. A D gene is named only where the DNA matches it firmly.

TRBV3-1/TRBV3-2 NA ASSQVRGATGSPLH
TRBV3-1/TRBV3-2 NA ASSQASGVVEAF
TRBV15 TRBD1 ATSRDPGQVTGELF
TRBV4-3 NA ASSQDRNRGGGGYT
TRBV9 TRBD1 ASSAPPTGGEQY
TRBV4-2 TRBD2 ASSHGGSGIWI
TRBV5-4 TRBD1 ASSLAGTGFLQTQY
TRBV5-1 TRBD1 ASSLERTGSFNTIY
TRBV6-5 NA ASSWDPGLVGYT
TRBV6-2/TRBV6-3 NA ASSYLTTYGDEQY
TRBV28 NA ASRRRERGVETQY
TRBV28 NA ASSPHPRGGVGPLH
TRBV7-9 TRBD1 ASSSTARQGWNTEAF
TRBV12-2 NA ASRFSGSGNIQY
TRBV7-2 NA ASSLGAGARFDTQY
TRBV10-3 NA ASNEGPGTKNIQY
TRBV6-2/TRBV6-3 NA ASSYVWGPTDTQY
TRBV30 NA AWSVTGFDEQY
TRBV6-1 NA ASSEEGEQY
TRBV6-4 NA ASSDSSEFLNTEAF
TRBV28 TRBD2 ATRGAGAYEQY
TRBV20-1 NA SASYGEGADTQY
TRBV6-4 TRBD2 ASSDSSAGGTDTQY
TRBV11-2 TRBD1 ASSSGTGSRETQY
TRBV6-5 NA ASSYTGAGSYEQY
TRBV6-6 NA ASSYLLSGDTQY
TRBV5-5 TRBD1 ASSLPGTGQETQY
TRBV7-2 NA ASSFLGQPQH
TRBV18 NA ASSPRPGDNEQF
TRBV7-9 TRBD2 ASSPGQPRTSGAPDTQY
TRBV7-9 NA ASSPGDSSYNEQF
TRBV10-3 TRBD2 AISDRAGGFGETQY
TRBV7-9 NA ASSLGDGEKLF
TRBV7-9 TRBD1 ASSPTGKATNEKLF
TRBV5-4 NA ASSFAGPDTQY
TRBV7-9 TRBD1 ATDRANYGYT
TRBV27 NA ASSPWGLRGTEAF
TRBV4-1 NA ASSLEMWASGTDTQY
TRBV9 TRBD2 ASSVSRLASDNEQF
TRBV29-1 TRBD1 SVARQGAAVGEQY
TRBV15 NA ATSRVPFTDTQY
TRBV19 NA ASNPVGGALGYEQF
TRBV3-1/TRBV3-2 NA ASSQKPVPGALAKNIQY
TRBV6-5 NA ASVVQGFGEAF
TRBV10-1 NA ASSESSSGQF
TRBV2 NA ASSEGLGNTIY
TRBV6-2/TRBV6-3 TRBD2 ASSYSTPGGDEQY
TRBV30 NA AWRVAGEQF
TRBV28 NA ASRARETHNEQF
TRBV7-2 TRBD2 ASSLEVLAGHNEQF
TRBV30 TRBD1 AWTPQGVTDEKLF
TRBV5-1 TRBD2 ASSLGGLAAYNEQF
TRBV4-3 NA ASSQVRGTDTQY